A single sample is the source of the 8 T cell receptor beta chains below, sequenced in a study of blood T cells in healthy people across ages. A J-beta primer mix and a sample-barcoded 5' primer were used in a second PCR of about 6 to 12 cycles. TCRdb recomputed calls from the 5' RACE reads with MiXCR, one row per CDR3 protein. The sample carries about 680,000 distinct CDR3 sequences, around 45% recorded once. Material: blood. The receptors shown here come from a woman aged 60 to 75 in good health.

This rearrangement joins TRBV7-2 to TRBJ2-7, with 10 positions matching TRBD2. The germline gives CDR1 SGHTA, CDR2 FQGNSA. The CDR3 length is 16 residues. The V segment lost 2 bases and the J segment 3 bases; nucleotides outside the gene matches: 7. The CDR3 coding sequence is TGTGCCAGCAGCTTAAGTTGGACTAGCGGTGGCTACGAGCAGTACTTC. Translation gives CASSLSWTSGGYEQYF.

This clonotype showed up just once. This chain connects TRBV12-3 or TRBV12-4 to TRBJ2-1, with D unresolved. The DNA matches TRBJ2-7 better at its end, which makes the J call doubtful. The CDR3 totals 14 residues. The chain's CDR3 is CASSVPGAYNEQYF. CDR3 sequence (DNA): TGTGCCAGCAGTGTTCCAGGAGCCTACAATGAGCAGTACTTC.

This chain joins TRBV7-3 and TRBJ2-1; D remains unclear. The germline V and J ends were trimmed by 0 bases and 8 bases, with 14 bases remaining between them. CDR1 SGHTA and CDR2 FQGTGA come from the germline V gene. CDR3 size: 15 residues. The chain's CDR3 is CASSLTPGGRDEQFF. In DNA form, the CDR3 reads TGTGCCAGCAGCTTAACTCCCGGTGGAAGAGATGAGCAGTTCTTC.

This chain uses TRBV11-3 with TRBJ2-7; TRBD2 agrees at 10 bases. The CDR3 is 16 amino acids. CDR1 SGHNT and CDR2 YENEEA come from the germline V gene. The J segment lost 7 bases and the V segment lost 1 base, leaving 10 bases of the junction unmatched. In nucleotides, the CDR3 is TGTGCCAGCAGCTTAGGGGGAGCGGGAGGGCTCAATGAGCAGTACTTC. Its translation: CASSLGGAGGLNEQYF.

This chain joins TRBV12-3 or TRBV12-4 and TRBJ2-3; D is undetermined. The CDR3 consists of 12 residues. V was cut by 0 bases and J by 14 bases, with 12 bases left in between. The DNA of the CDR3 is TGTGCCAGCAGTTTAGCGGGAACGACCCCGTATTTT. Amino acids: CASSLAGTTPYF.

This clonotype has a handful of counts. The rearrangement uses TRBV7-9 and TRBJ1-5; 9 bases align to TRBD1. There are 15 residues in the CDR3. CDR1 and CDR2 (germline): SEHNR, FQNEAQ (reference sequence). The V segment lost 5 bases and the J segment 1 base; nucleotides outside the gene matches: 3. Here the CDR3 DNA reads TGTGCCAGCAGCCGGGACAGGGAGAGCAATCAGCCCCAGCATTTT. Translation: CASSRDRESNQPQHF.

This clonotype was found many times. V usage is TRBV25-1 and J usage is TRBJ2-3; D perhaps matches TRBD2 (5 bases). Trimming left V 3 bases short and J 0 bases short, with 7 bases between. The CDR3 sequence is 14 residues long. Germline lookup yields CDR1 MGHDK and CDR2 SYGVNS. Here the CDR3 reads CASSELASTDTQYF. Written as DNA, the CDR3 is TGTGCCAGCAGTGAGCTAGCAAGCACAGATACGCAGTATTTT. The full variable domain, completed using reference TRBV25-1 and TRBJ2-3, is EADIYQTPRYLVIGTGKKITLECSQTMGHDKMYWYQQDPGMELHLIHYSYGVNSTEKGDLSSESTVSRIRTEHFPLTLESARPSHTSQYLCASSELASTDTQYFGPGTRLTVL.

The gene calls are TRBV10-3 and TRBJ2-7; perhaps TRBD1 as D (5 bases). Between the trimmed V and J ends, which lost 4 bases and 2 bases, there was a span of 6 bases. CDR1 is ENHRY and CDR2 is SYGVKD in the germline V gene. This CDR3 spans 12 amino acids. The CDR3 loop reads CAISGTTYEQYF. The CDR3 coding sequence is TGTGCCATCAGTGGGACAACCTACGAGCAGTACTTC.